The clone carrying this T cell receptor beta chain was seen only a few times. The sample comes from a study of T-cell reconstitution after alpha-beta-depleted transplantation in children. Per germline, CDR1 SGHRS and CDR2 YFSETQ. The CDR3 is 15 amino acids. The germline V and J ends were trimmed by 0 bases and 4 bases, with 11 bases remaining between them. The library targeted TCRbeta and was prepared with unique molecular identifiers. TCRdb itself ran the PCR reads through MiXCR, one entry per CDR3 protein. Among around 800,000 distinct CDR3 sequences listed, approximately 15% were seen once. The material was PBMCs, mostly from graft donor cells, obtained 360 days after TCRalphabeta/CD19-depleted stem cell transplant. The TCR sequence derives from a male patient between 5 and 17 years old who had a stem cell transplant for acute lymphoblastic leukemia, so the T cells may come from the graft donor. The chain combines TRBV5-1 with TRBJ1-3, with D possibly being TRBD1 (5 bases). The CDR3 sequence: CASSLASGSGNTIYF. For the CDR3, the DNA is TGCGCCAGCAGCTTGGCTTCAGGGTCCGGAAACACCATATATTTT.